Listed here is a single T cell receptor (beta chain). What it binds is not known. This sample was included in a study of T cells in localized non-small cell lung cancer. Study findings and constraints: Across samples, adjacent lung featured a median roughly 60 of the top 100 tumor clones. Longer overall survival accompanied higher blood T cell density. Clonality peaked in uninvolved adjacent lung rather than tumor. The study sequenced only one region of the tumor. As a result, intratumor heterogeneity could not be excluded and remains possible.

Trimming cost V 7 bases and J 1 base; bases outside gene matches: 4. The length of the CDR3 is 15 residues. CDR1 and CDR2 (germline): MNHNY, SVGAGI (reference sequence). Clones were sequenced by immunoSEQ multiplex PCR, and TCRdb holds only the in-frame ones, with some missing. The repertoire consists of about 52,000 clones, with roughly 89% occurring once and the leading ten covering over 15%. This clonotype originated in a male donor older than 55 with stage III squamous cell lung carcinoma. This chain uses TRBV6-6 with TRBJ2-3; 11 bases line up with TRBD2. The specimen was peripheral blood, collected before any cancer treatment. The CDR3 DNA sequence: TGTGCCAGCAACCTACTAGCGGGGGGCACAGATACGCAGTATTTT. As protein: CASNLLAGGTDTQYF.